This T cell receptor beta chain was captured in a study of shared clonotypes between healthy human individuals. The study's findings and limits: Having only a few donors restricted how much genetic and exposure-history diversity was captured. Sequencing depth was expected to affect clonotype sharing among donors.

This clone occurred once. Its antigen remains unknown. V shed 9 bases and J 5 bases; nucleotides not matched to a gene: 16. Germline-derived CDR1 and CDR2 are MNHNY and SVGAGI (reference sequence). CDR3 length equals 15 residues. Naive CD8 cells lacked CD45RO and underwent positive selection for CCR7, leaving out terminally differentiated effector memory CD45RA+ cells. Donors were healthy HIV-negative adults without recently reported acute infections or vaccinations. Libraries were prepared by immunoSEQ multiplex PCR; TCRdb keeps only in-frame clonotypes and omits some of them. The repertoire has 450,000 to 700,000 clones, roughly 96% of them found once; the top ten carry approximately 0.1%.

The sequencing input was naive CD8+ T cells sorted from blood. The sequence came from a woman in her 30s in good health. The V call is TRBV6-6, the J call TRBJ2-7; TRBD2 matches at 7 bases. The CDR3 DNA follows: TGTGCCAGTAGCCTCGCCGGGGGGAGGCCCAACGAGCAGTACTTC. Encoded protein: CASSLAGGRPNEQYF.